The source of this TCR beta chain is a study of shared clonotypes between healthy human individuals. The V gene's germline CDR1 is LGHNA and CDR2 YSLEER. V was clipped by 2 bases and J by 2 bases, with 10 bases between them. This CDR3 is 15 amino acids long. Some clones are missing from TCRdb's copy, which holds only in-frame ones; the method was immunoSEQ multiplex PCR. The repertoire holds some 1,600,000 clones, under 99% seen once, with 0.4% to 0.55% in the top ten. The sequence was obtained from a young man in good health. Material for sequencing was naive CD4+ T cells sorted from blood. Regarding subset: CD45RA+ positively selected. The chain couples TRBV4-3 to TRBJ1-5; D unclear. The CDR3: CASSQQDTGNQPQHF. The CDR3, as DNA: TGCGCCAGCAGCCAACAAGACACGGGCAATCAGCCCCAGCATTTT.